This TCR beta chain was sequenced for a study of CD8 T cells in Susac syndrome. V was pared by 5 bases and J by 4 bases, with 8 bases between. Per the germline V gene, CDR1 is LGHNT and CDR2 is FRNRAP. This CDR3 spans 12 amino acids. TCR beta sequencing covered blood CD8+ and CD4+ T cells. TEMRA cells were enriched by FACS, while CD8+ and CD4+ T cells were obtained through a negative isolation that was performed magnetically. The RNA input was roughly 0.5 to 1 ug, and it was reverse transcribed with random hexamers. Amplification of the TCR beta CDR3 was carried out by immunoSEQ multiplex PCR, which spanned a total of 54 Vbeta and 13 Jbeta segments. TCRdb redid the calling of the immunoSEQ multiplex PCR reads with MiXCR, one entry per CDR3 protein. Here the sample spans around 270,000 distinct CDR3 sequences, approximately 85% being singletons.

The sample was CD8+ T cells from PBMCs. The chain uses TRBV12-5 and TRBJ2-5, with D maybe TRBD1 (5 bases). This sequence originates from a human donor with multiple sclerosis. The CDR3, as DNA: TGTGCTAGTGGTGGGCAGGGAGAGACCCAGTACTTC. As protein: CASGGQGETQYF.